This note documents a single T cell receptor beta chain sequence. Antigen: not known. The entry originates in a study of cytomegalovirus exposure and HLA in healthy donors. Study-level results: Previous analysis showed most TCR beta V segments were productive about 87% or about 30% of the time. Available immune exposure information covered CMV serostatus only. Later work associated roughly 15,000 TCR beta sequences with HLA alleles at 0.05 false discovery rate.

This CDR3 has 14 residues. Germline V gene sequence: CDR1 LNHDA, CDR2 SQIVND (reference sequence). V lost 7 bases to trimming and J lost 8 bases, with 20 bases between them. A multiplex PCR was run with 60 Vbeta primers and 13 Jbeta primers. Libraries were prepared by immunoSEQ multiplex PCR; TCRdb keeps only in-frame clonotypes and omits some of them. The sample contains roughly 120,000 clones, roughly 73% of which appear only once. The sample comprised PBMCs. This TCR came from a man aged 55 to 70 in good health and CMV-seropositive. The genes are TRBV19 and TRBJ1-2, with D uncertain. CDR3 bases: TGTGCCAGTACCGGGCTCAGCCTCCCGGGGGGCTACACCTTC. Translated, it gives CASTGLSLPGGYTF.